The 27 T cell receptor beta chains below were found in one sample sequenced in a study of T-cell reconstitution after alpha-beta-depleted transplantation in children. Preparation of the TCRbeta library was carried out with unique molecular identifiers. TCRdb called the PCR reads again in MiXCR, with one record for every CDR3 protein. The profile shows fewer than 550,000 distinct CDR3 sequences, roughly 11% of them singletons. The sequenced sample was PBMCs, mostly from graft donor cells, obtained 180 days after TCRalphabeta/CD19-depleted stem cell transplant. These receptor sequences come from a female patient aged 2 to 10 who had a stem cell transplant for aplastic anemia, so the T cells may come from the graft donor.

This clonotype came up many times. The V gene is TRBV4-3, the J gene TRBJ2-5; TRBD2 aligns across 13 bases. After removal of 4 bases from V and 5 bases from J, the junction contained 4 bases not matched to a gene. CDR1 and CDR2 (germline): LGHNA, YSLEER. This CDR3 contains 15 residues. CDR3 sequence: CASSRTSGRGETQYF. For the CDR3, the DNA is TGCGCCAGCAGCCGGACTAGCGGGAGAGGCGAGACCCAGTACTTC.

This clonotype was recorded a few times. This chain links TRBV4-3 with TRBJ2-5; D uncertain. CDR3 length: 14 residues. Trimming took off 5 bases at V and 3 bases at J, with 13 bases between the two ends. Germline CDR1 and CDR2: LGHNA and YSLEER. The CDR3 sequence: CASSTTNGEETQYF. CDR3 nucleotides: TGCGCCAGCAGCACCACTAATGGGGAAGAGACCCAGTACTTC.

This clonotype was counted between two and nine times. V gene TRBV29-1 combines with J gene TRBJ2-1; the D is unclear. Germline V gene data show CDR1 as SQVTM and CDR2 as ANQGSEA. The CDR3 sequence is 13 residues long. Trimming pared 4 bases from V and 7 bases from J, leaving 14 bases between. This CDR3 reads CSVVRQEWNEQFF. The CDR3 bases are TGCAGCGTTGTGCGCCAGGAGTGGAATGAGCAGTTCTTC.

V and J are TRBV10-3 and TRBJ1-3; 8 bases are shared with TRBD1. CDR3 length: 19 residues. The germline V gene has CDR1 ENHRY and CDR2 SYGVKD. J was trimmed by 0 bases and V by 0 bases; bases with no gene match: 10. The CDR3 DNA reads as TGTGCCATCAGTGAGTCACGGACAGGGCGAACCCCCTCTGGAAACACCATATATTTT. Translated: CAISESRTGRTPSGNTIYF.

The J gene is TRBJ1-3, the V gene TRBV21-1. TRBV21-1 is termed a pseudogene. This CDR3 is built from 16 residues. The CDR3 DNA is TGTGCCAGCAGCGCAGACGAGGGAGGTGGTGGAAACACCATATATTTT. This codes for CASSADEGGGGNTIYF.

The CDR3 DNA sequence: TGTGCCAGCAGCCATGAACAGGGGTCCACAGATACGCAGTATTTT. This translates into CASSHEQGSTDTQYF. The chain carries TRBV3-1 and TRBJ2-3; 7 bases fit TRBD1. V shed 3 bases and J 2 bases; nucleotides not matched to a gene: 5. There are 15 residues in the CDR3. Germline V gene lookup returns CDR1 LGHDT and CDR2 YNNKEL (reference sequence).

This clonotype was seen a few times. The chain joins TRBV27 to TRBJ2-5; the match to TRBD2 covers 11 bases. Germline V gene data show CDR1 as MNHEY and CDR2 as SMNVEV (reference sequence). This CDR3 contains 16 residues. The junction had 5 bases not matched to a gene; V was cut back by 5 bases and J by 0 bases. This CDR3 reads CASSLLAGGHQETQYF. DNA of the CDR3: TGTGCCAGCAGTCTCCTAGCGGGAGGCCACCAAGAGACCCAGTACTTC.

The V call is TRBV28, the J call TRBJ1-1; D is unclear. V was clipped by 1 base and J by 7 bases, with 4 bases between them. The CDR3 loop spans 11 amino acids. Looked up from germline, CDR1 is MDHEN and CDR2 is SYDVKM. In nucleotides, the CDR3 is TGTGCCAGCAGTTTATTGGATGAAGCTTTCTTT. This encodes CASSLLDEAFF.

The chain combines TRBV20-1 with TRBJ1-2; a possible D gene is TRBD1 (5 bases). The CDR3 is 13 amino acids. V lost 0 bases and J 3 bases, leaving 8 bases between the germline ends. Germline-derived CDR1 and CDR2 are DFQATT and SNEGSKA (reference sequence). CDR3 DNA sequence: TGCAGTGCTAGAGACAGGGCTGACTATGGCTACACCTTC. Protein product: CSARDRADYGYTF.

This sequence joins TRBV19 and TRBJ1-2, with D hard to call. The CDR3 spans 14 residues. CDR1 and CDR2 from the germline V gene are LNHDA and SQIVND (reference sequence). Trimming removed 5 bases at V and 4 bases at J, with 14 bases between. The CDR3 loop is CASSSDRRFYGYTF. DNA for the CDR3: TGTGCCAGTAGTTCCGACCGACGGTTCTATGGCTACACCTTC.

The V and J genes are TRBV20-1 and TRBJ2-7, with 10 bases that match TRBD2. The CDR3 length is 15 residues. Germline lookup yields CDR1 DFQATT and CDR2 SNEGSKA (reference sequence). The junction had 8 bases not matched to a gene; V was cut back by 3 bases and J by 3 bases. CDR3 in amino acids: CSASPAGGTLYEQYV. The CDR3 nucleotides are TGCAGTGCTAGCCCAGCGGGAGGGACGCTCTACGAGCAGTACGTC.

This sequence joins TRBV18 and TRBJ1-3; 9 nucleotides agree with TRBD1. The V and J ends lost 6 bases and 0 bases, in that order; junction bases with no gene match: 6. This CDR3 has 16 residues. CDR1 is KGHSH, CDR2 LQKENI, per germline. The CDR3 loop reads CASSRDRVDSGNTIYF. The CDR3 nucleotides are TGTGCCAGCTCTAGGGACAGGGTCGACTCTGGAAACACCATATATTTT.

In the case of this clonotype: Sequence at one end of the junction differs from germline and may be a read error. The V call is TRBV20-1, the J call TRBJ2-1; TRBD1 or TRBD2 may be the D gene (6 bases each). Germline V CDR1 and CDR2: DFQATT, SNEGSKA (reference sequence). The CDR3 has 17 amino acids. The chain's CDR3 is CCARERGWGAGWNEQFF. In nucleotides, the CDR3 is TGCTGTGCTAGAGAGAGGGGTTGGGGGGCGGGTTGGAATGAGCAGTTCTTC.

This clonotype appeared many times. The chain has TRBV20-1 and TRBJ2-1, with 8 bases fitting TRBD1. V shed 5 bases and J 0 bases; nucleotides not matched to a gene: 6. Germline-derived CDR1 and CDR2 are DFQATT and SNEGSKA (reference sequence). CDR3 length: 15 residues. Here the CDR3 reads CSALDRGSSYNEQFF. CDR3 nucleotides: TGCAGTGCTCTCGACAGGGGAAGCTCCTACAATGAGCAGTTCTTC.

This clonotype was seen a handful of times. The chain combines TRBV20-1 with TRBJ2-3; weak D call: TRBD1 (5 bases). The CDR3 is 11 residues long. Germline V gives CDR1 DFQATT, CDR2 SNEGSKA (reference sequence). V was cut by 5 bases and J by 4 bases, with 7 bases left in between. The CDR3 here is CSALRADTQYF. The CDR3 nucleotides read TGCAGTGCTCTCAGGGCAGATACGCAGTATTTT.

This clonotype was observed at least ten times. The rearrangement links TRBV7-2 to TRBJ2-2; 12 bases line up with TRBD2. CDR1 and CDR2 (germline): SGHTA, FQGNSA. The CDR3 sequence is 17 residues long. The trim removed 2 bases at V and 5 bases at J, leaving 6 bases unmatched. Here the CDR3 DNA reads TGTGCCAGCAGCTTATTACTAGCGGGAGGCGGGACCGGGGAGCTGTTTTTT. Protein sequence: CASSLLLAGGGTGELFF.

The chain recombines TRBV28 with TRBJ2-7, with D possibly matching TRBD2 (5 bases). The CDR3 has 14 residues. CDR1 is MDHEN and CDR2 is SYDVKM in the germline V gene. With 5 bases removed from V and 5 bases from J, the gap between germline ends came to 16 bases. CDR3 nucleotides: TGTGCCAGCAGTAGACCGGGATCTCGGGACGAGCAGTACTTC. It translates to CASSRPGSRDEQYF.

J is TRBJ1-5 and V is TRBV6-1; D is possibly TRBD1 (6 bases). Germline assignment: CDR1 MNHNS and CDR2 SASEGT. Trimming stripped 0 bases from V and 4 bases from J, with 13 bases between. The CDR3 extends over 16 amino acids. The CDR3 DNA reads as TGTGCCAGCAGTGAAGCCACAGGGCTAGGGAATCAGCCCCAGCATTTT. Its protein product is CASSEATGLGNQPQHF.

This sequence joins TRBV20-1 and TRBJ2-3, with 11 nucleotides matching TRBD2. The V gene's germline CDR1 is DFQATT and CDR2 SNEGSKA (reference sequence). This CDR3 region has 13 residues. The J segment lost 5 bases and the V segment lost 4 bases, leaving 2 bases of the junction unmatched. The CDR3 nucleotides are TGCAGTGCTACACTAGCGGGAGTAGATACGCAGTATTTT. Its translation is CSATLAGVDTQYF.

There are a few counts of this clonotype. J is TRBJ2-1 and V is TRBV10-3, with TRBD2 matching 12 bases. The CDR3 consists of 17 residues. The germline V gene encodes CDR1 ENHRY and CDR2 SYGVKD. Unmatched junction bases numbered 4, after V lost 4 bases and J lost 0 bases. The CDR3 region has the DNA TGTGCCATCAGTGGAACTAGCGGGAGGAGCTCCTACAATGAGCAGTTCTTC. It translates to CAISGTSGRSSYNEQFF.

The genes are TRBV20-1 and TRBJ2-3; D is undetermined. Per germline, CDR1 DFQATT and CDR2 SNEGSKA (reference sequence). Deletions cut 1 base from V and 1 base from J, with 9 bases between. The CDR3 spans 14 residues. CDR3 sequence reads: CSARGPLGTDTQYF. The DNA for the CDR3 is TGCAGTGCTAGAGGACCCCTGGGCACAGATACGCAGTATTTT.

This clonotype was picked up a small number of times. The chain is built from TRBV7-9 and TRBJ1-5; TRBD1 might be the D (5 bases). Germline-derived CDR1 and CDR2 are SEHNR and FQNEAQ (reference sequence). The CDR3 has 15 residues. The germline V and J ends were trimmed by 5 bases and 4 bases, with 15 bases remaining between them. The CDR3 DNA is TGTGCCAGCAGCCGGGGCGGGGCCCATAATCAGCCCCAGCATTTT. Translated, it gives CASSRGGAHNQPQHF.

V is TRBV29-1 and J is TRBJ2-5; possibly TRBD1 for D (6 bases). V lost 5 bases and J lost 4, with 14 bases in between. This CDR3 region has 13 residues. Germline V gene sequence: CDR1 SQVTM, CDR2 ANQGSEA. The CDR3 reads CSVSGTMGETQYF. CDR3 nucleotides: TGCAGCGTTTCTGGGACAATGGGAGAGACCCAGTACTTC. Using reference TRBV29-1 and TRBJ2-5 for the parts outside the CDR3, the full variable domain is SAVISQKPSRDICQRGTSLTIQCQVDSQVTMMFWYRQQPGQSLTLIATANQGSEATYESGFVIDKFPISRPNLTFSTLTVSNMSPEDSSIYLCSVSGTMGETQYFGPGTRLLVL.

This clonotype was seen a few times. The chain combines TRBV28 with TRBJ2-3, with a weak D call TRBD2 (6 bases). Germline V lookup: CDR1 MDHEN, CDR2 SYDVKM. The CDR3 covers 14 residues. V was clipped by 3 bases and J by 3 bases, with 10 bases between them. CDR3 sequence reads: CASSFPGETDTQYF. CDR3 nucleotide sequence: TGTGCCAGCAGTTTTCCGGGAGAAACAGATACGCAGTATTTT. Full variable domain (outside the CDR3, taken from reference TRBV28 and TRBJ2-3): DVKVTQSSRYLVKRTGEKVFLECVQDMDHENMFWYRQDPGLGLRLIYFSYDVKMKEKGDIPEGYSVSREKKERFSLILESASTNQTSMYLCASSFPGETDTQYFGPGTRLTVL.

The gene calls are TRBV10-3 and TRBJ1-4; 9 bases are a match to TRBD1. The CDR3 is 18 residues long. V dropped 1 base and J dropped 2; count of bases not matched to a gene: 8. The germline V gene has CDR1 ENHRY and CDR2 SYGVKD. Here the CDR3 DNA reads TGTGCCATCAGTGAGTTTTTCGGGACAGGGTCGACTAATGAAAAACTGTTTTTT. It encodes CAISEFFGTGSTNEKLFF.

This clonotype was picked up a small number of times. The V call is TRBV7-9, the J call TRBJ1-1, with D tentatively TRBD1 (5 bases). The V end lost 4 bases, the J end lost 0 bases, and 15 bases lay between the germline ends. The CDR3 is 16 amino acids. The germline gives CDR1 SEHNR, CDR2 FQNEAQ (reference sequence). The CDR3 loop is CASSSPGRNLNTEAFF. For the CDR3, the DNA is TGTGCCAGCAGCTCGCCGGGACGGAATTTGAACACTGAAGCTTTCTTT.

The chain is built from TRBV28 and TRBJ2-7, with D hard to call. The germline CDR1 and CDR2 sequences are MDHEN and SYDVKM. This CDR3 has 13 amino acids. V was clipped by 3 bases and J by 2 bases, with 8 bases between them. This chain's CDR3 is CASSLVSAYEQYF. The CDR3 DNA is TGTGCCAGCAGTTTGGTCAGTGCCTACGAGCAGTACTTC.